The 31 T cell receptor beta chains in this list originate from one sample, sequenced in a study of OX40 agonist ivuxolimab in advanced cancers. The assay was immunoSEQ multiplex PCR, and TCRdb's table has in-frame clones only and misses some. The sample shows 40,000 or so clones, approximately 91% of them seen only once. The sample in question was CD4+ or CD8+ T cells sorted from blood, obtained in a trial of the OX40 agonist ivuxolimab. These receptors were taken from an adult with an advanced solid tumor such as melanoma, head and neck, liver or kidney cancer.

The CDR3 region has the DNA TGTGCCAGCAGCCACACGAAGGCAGGAGTCCACGAGCAGTACTTC. This gives the protein CASSHTKAGVHEQYF. V gene TRBV7-6 combines with J gene TRBJ2-7; D remains ambiguous. The length of the CDR3 is 15 residues. Trimming took 5 bases from V and 5 from J, leaving 19 bases between them. Germline values: CDR1 SGHVS, CDR2 FNYEAQ.

The chain combines TRBV15 with TRBJ1-4, with a tentative D call TRBD1 (5 bases). V lost 3 bases and J lost 4, with 18 bases in between. Germline values: CDR1 LNHNV, CDR2 YYDKDF (reference sequence). This CDR3 has 17 amino acids. The CDR3 coding sequence is TGTGCCACCAGCAGTAGTTATATCAGGGACCATAATGAAAAACTGTTTTTT. Protein: CATSSSYIRDHNEKLFF.

The V and J genes are TRBV6-5 and TRBJ2-2, with 7 bases matching TRBD1. The CDR3 contains 15 residues. CDR1 is MNHEY and CDR2 is SVGAGI in the germline V gene. The trim removed 7 bases at V and 5 bases at J, leaving 10 bases unmatched. CDR3 protein: CASTQRQGGTGELFF. The CDR3 DNA reads TGTGCCAGCACCCAGAGACAGGGCGGTACCGGGGAGCTGTTTTTT.

The chain uses TRBV7-8 and TRBJ2-2, with D tentatively TRBD1 (6 bases). Trimming removed 6 bases from V and 7 bases from J, with 12 bases in between. CDR3 length equals 13 residues. Germline V gene sequence: CDR1 SGHVS, CDR2 FQNEAQ. The CDR3 here is CASRAGAGGELFF. The CDR3 region has the DNA TGTGCCAGCAGGGCAGGGGCCGGCGGGGAGCTGTTTTTT.

The chain combines TRBV7-9 with TRBJ1-1; unclear D gene. The germline V gene has CDR1 SEHNR and CDR2 FQNEAQ (reference sequence). Deletions cut 5 bases from V and 7 bases from J, with 8 bases between. CDR3 length equals 11 residues. The CDR3 DNA reads as TGTGCCAGCAGCCTGGGAATTGAAGCTTTCTTT. This sequence encodes CASSLGIEAFF.

The chain couples TRBV28 to TRBJ1-5, with TRBD1 matching over 9 bases. The V gene end was trimmed by 5 bases and the J gene end by 5 bases; junction bases not matched to a gene: 10. The CDR3 contains 16 residues. The V gene's germline CDR1 is MDHEN and CDR2 SYDVKM. CDR3 in amino acids: CASSPSGQGEDQPQHF. The CDR3 DNA reads TGTGCCAGCAGTCCCTCGGGACAGGGAGAGGATCAGCCCCAGCATTTT. Combining the CDR3 with reference TRBV28 and TRBJ1-5 gives the whole variable domain DVKVTQSSRYLVKRTGEKVFLECVQDMDHENMFWYRQDPGLGLRLIYFSYDVKMKEKGDIPEGYSVSREKKERFSLILESASTNQTSMYLCASSPSGQGEDQPQHFGDGTRLSIL.

This clone occurred once. The V call is TRBV7-3, the J call TRBJ1-6; 7 bases align to TRBD1. J lost 6 bases, V lost 0 bases, and 5 bases had no gene match. The CDR3 loop spans 16 amino acids. Per germline, CDR1 SGHTA and CDR2 FQGTGA. The CDR3 coding sequence is TGTGCCAGCAGCTTAACTTCAGGACAGGTTAATTCACCCCTCCACTTT. Translated: CASSLTSGQVNSPLHF.

V is TRBV6-5 and J is TRBJ1-5, with D hard to call. V was shortened by 4 bases and J by 0 bases, with 7 bases between the two germline ends. This CDR3 has 14 residues. Germline V gene data show CDR1 as MNHEY and CDR2 as SVGAGI. For the CDR3, the DNA is TGTGCCAGCAGTTTAGCTTATAGCAATCAGCCCCAGCATTTT. It encodes CASSLAYSNQPQHF.

The V call is TRBV5-6, the J call TRBJ2-3; TRBD2 matches at 7 bases. Trimming cost V 7 bases and J 2 bases; bases outside gene matches: 16. The CDR3 totals 17 residues. From germline, CDR1 is SGHDT and CDR2 YYEEEE. In DNA form, the CDR3 reads TGTGCCAGCCGAAACTGGTGGGGGGGAGAAGTCACAGATACGCAGTATTTT. As protein: CASRNWWGGEVTDTQYF. Full variable domain (outside the CDR3, taken from reference TRBV5-6 and TRBJ2-3): DAGVTQSPTHLIKTRGQQVTLRCSPKSGHDTVSWYQQALGQGPQFIFQYYEEEERQRGNFPDRFSGHQFPNYSSELNVNALLLGDSALYLCASRNWWGGEVTDTQYFGPGTRLTVL.

The chain couples TRBV5-1 to TRBJ2-5, with D maybe TRBD1 (5 bases). Trimming stripped 4 bases from V and 5 bases from J, with 18 bases between. Germline lookup yields CDR1 SGHRS and CDR2 YFSETQ. CDR3 length: 15 amino acids. CDR3 amino acids: CASSAETVGWETQYF. The CDR3 nucleotides are TGCGCCAGCAGCGCCGAGACAGTGGGGTGGGAGACCCAGTACTTC.

V is TRBV29-1 and J is TRBJ2-5, with D possibly TRBD1 on 5 matching bases. This CDR3 is built from 14 residues. Trimming took 1 base from V and 5 from J, leaving 14 bases between them. The V gene's germline CDR1 is SQVTM and CDR2 ANQGSEA. The CDR3 loop is CSVEGAGPGETQYF. The DNA of the CDR3 is TGCAGCGTTGAAGGGGCAGGGCCGGGTGAGACCCAGTACTTC.

This sequence joins TRBV5-1 and TRBJ1-5, with a possible D match to TRBD1 (5 bases). Germline CDR1 SGHRS, CDR2 YFSETQ. Trimming took 0 bases from V and 5 from J, leaving 9 bases between them. The CDR3 is made up of 14 amino acids. CDR3 sequence (DNA): TGCGCCAGCAGCTTGGCCGGGGGGGATCAGCCCCAGCATTTT. Protein: CASSLAGGDQPQHF.

This rearrangement joins TRBV27 to TRBJ1-1; D call uncertain. The CDR3 has 14 residues. Germline V gene sequence: CDR1 MNHEY, CDR2 SMNVEV (reference sequence). V shed 0 bases and J shed 7 bases, with 12 bases lying between them. As DNA, the CDR3 is TGTGCCAGCAGTTTATCGAACGGGTATGGTGAAGCTTTCTTT. Translated, it gives CASSLSNGYGEAFF.

CDR3 nucleotide sequence: TGTGCCAGCAGCCCCCCGGGGCTCGCAACTAATGAAAAACTGTTTTTT. Translating it yields CASSPPGLATNEKLFF. The chain recombines TRBV7-8 with TRBJ1-4; maybe TRBD1 (5 bases). CDR3 length equals 16 residues. The germline V gene encodes CDR1 SGHVS and CDR2 FQNEAQ. V was clipped by 5 bases and J by 0 bases, with 13 bases between them. The full variable domain, rest sourced from reference TRBV7-8 and TRBJ1-4, is GAGVSQSPRYKVAKRGQDVALRCDPISGHVSLFWYQQALGQGPEFLTYFQNEAQLDKSGLPSDRFFAERPEGSVSTLKIQRTQQEDSAVYLCASSPPGLATNEKLFFGSGTQLSVL.

The chain combines TRBV9 with TRBJ2-3; D possibly uses TRBD1 or TRBD2 (5 bases each). Germline V gene lookup returns CDR1 SGDLS and CDR2 YYNGEE. Trimming took 1 base from V and 2 from J, leaving 8 bases between them. This CDR3 comprises 14 residues. CDR3 sequence: CASSVTGTTDTQYF. The CDR3 coding sequence is TGTGCCAGCAGCGTAACGGGGACCACAGATACGCAGTATTTT.

The rearrangement joins TRBV7-6 to TRBJ2-1, with D hard to call. The V end was cut by 5 bases, the J end by 3 bases, with 17 bases between. The germline V gene has CDR1 SGHVS and CDR2 FNYEAQ. This CDR3 has 16 amino acids. In DNA, the CDR3 is TGTGCCAGCAGCACTAAGACATCTTCCTACTACAATGAGCAGTTCTTC. Its translation: CASSTKTSSYYNEQFF.

The chain uses TRBV6-5 and TRBJ1-5; 9 bases agree with TRBD1. Trimming took 4 bases from V and 5 from J; bases not matched to a gene: 3. CDR1 and CDR2 (germline): MNHEY, SVGAGI. This CDR3 spans 14 amino acids. The chain's CDR3 is CASSWTGDDQPQHF. The DNA of the CDR3 is TGTGCCAGCAGTTGGACAGGGGACGATCAGCCCCAGCATTTT.

The chain is built from TRBV21-1 and TRBJ1-5; TRBD1 was called by the table and not checked on the DNA. TRBV21-1 is tagged as a pseudogene. The CDR3 runs to 16 residues. In DNA form, the CDR3 reads TGTGCCAGCAGCAAAGACGGCAGGGAAGGCAATCAGCCCCAGCATTTT. This codes for CASSKDGREGNQPQHF.

V and J are TRBV28 and TRBJ2-5; 8 bases are shared with TRBD2. J lost 4 bases, V lost 4 bases, and 8 bases had no gene match. There are 15 residues in the CDR3. Germline V gives CDR1 MDHEN, CDR2 SYDVKM. This CDR3 reads CASSSGGQFLETQYF. Here the CDR3 DNA reads TGTGCCAGCAGTTCGGGGGGGCAATTTTTAGAGACCCAGTACTTC.

The V call is TRBV2, the J call TRBJ2-7; D remains ambiguous. This CDR3 spans 14 amino acids. Per germline, CDR1 SNHLY and CDR2 FYNNEI. Deletions cut 3 bases from V and 1 base from J, with 10 bases between. The CDR3 loop reads CASSDERTSYEQYF. The CDR3 nucleotides are TGTGCCAGCAGTGATGAACGTACTTCCTACGAGCAGTACTTC.

This clone was found a few times. The chain combines TRBV29-1 with TRBJ2-7; D ambiguous. The germline gives CDR1 SQVTM, CDR2 ANQGSEA. Trimming shortened V by 4 bases and J by 1 base, and 5 bases separated the two germline ends. The CDR3 runs to 11 residues. The chain's CDR3 is CSVGGSYEQYF. The CDR3 nucleotides read TGCAGCGTTGGGGGATCCTACGAGCAGTACTTC.

In this sample, this clone turned up once. J is TRBJ2-7 and V is TRBV11-2, with 7 bases identical to TRBD1. This CDR3 is built from 15 residues. V gave up 0 bases and J gave up 0 bases; unmatched junction bases: 2. In germline, CDR1 is SGHAT, CDR2 FQNNGV. The DNA for the CDR3 is TGTGCCAGCAGCTTAGATGGGACAGCCTCCTACGAGCAGTACTTC. Translation gives CASSLDGTASYEQYF.

This clone occurred many times. The chain employs TRBV19 and TRBJ2-5; TRBD1 is a possible D gene (6 bases). The germline V and J ends were trimmed by 4 bases and 4 bases, with 19 bases remaining between them. The CDR3 runs to 16 residues. Germline CDR1 LNHDA, CDR2 SQIVND (reference sequence). This chain's CDR3 is CASSRDFTGYLETQYF. In DNA, the CDR3 is TGTGCCAGTAGTAGAGATTTTACAGGGTATCTAGAGACCCAGTACTTC.

This clone showed up just once. The chain recombines TRBV7-2 with TRBJ1-2; D remains ambiguous. Trimming removed 7 bases at V and 4 bases at J, with 16 bases between. This CDR3 contains 14 residues. CDR1 is SGHTA and CDR2 is FQGNSA in the germline V gene. CDR3 coding DNA: TGTGCCAGCACCAACCCAAATCGGGCCTATGGCTACACCTTC. This codes for CASTNPNRAYGYTF.

This chain links TRBV4-3 with TRBJ2-3; no clear D. CDR3 length: 13 amino acids. Germline V gene sequence: CDR1 LGHNA, CDR2 YSLEER. V lost 0 bases and J 2 bases, leaving 3 bases between the germline ends. CDR3 sequence reads: CASSQDYTDTQYF. CDR3 nucleotides: TGCGCCAGCAGCCAAGATTACACAGATACGCAGTATTTT.

V usage is TRBV4-1 and J usage is TRBJ2-5; TRBD2 agrees at 10 bases. Germline CDR1 reads MGHRA; CDR2 reads YSYEKL. V shed 7 bases and J 0 bases; nucleotides not matched to a gene: 8. The CDR3 totals 16 residues. DNA of the CDR3: TGCGCCAGCACCCGTCTAGCGGGGGAGGACCAAGAGACCCAGTACTTC. It encodes CASTRLAGEDQETQYF.

CDR3 in amino acids: CASSDGQALRSGNTIYF. The CDR3 coding sequence is TGTGCCAGCAGCGATGGACAGGCCCTTCGTTCTGGAAACACCATATATTTT. The J gene is TRBJ1-3, the V gene TRBV9; 7 bases are shared with TRBD1. The length of the CDR3 is 17 residues. In germline, CDR1 is SGDLS, CDR2 YYNGEE. Trimming removed 3 bases from V and 1 base from J; junction bases left unmatched: 10.

This chain joins TRBV7-9 and TRBJ1-3; 8 bases agree with TRBD1. The CDR3 is 15 residues long. V shed 2 bases and J 0 bases; nucleotides not matched to a gene: 0. Germline V gene lookup returns CDR1 SEHNR and CDR2 FQNEAQ (reference sequence). In nucleotides, the CDR3 is TGTGCCAGCAGCTTAACAGGGGGCTCTGGAAACACCATATATTTT. It encodes CASSLTGGSGNTIYF.

This clone showed up just once. This chain joins TRBV6-5 and TRBJ2-5; 9 bases match TRBD1. J lost 1 base, V lost 7 bases, and 4 bases had no gene match. Germline V lookup: CDR1 MNHEY, CDR2 SVGAGI. The CDR3 spans 14 residues. CDR3 amino acids: CASIPGQGQETQYF. As DNA, the CDR3 is TGTGCCAGCATCCCGGGACAGGGCCAAGAGACCCAGTACTTC.

The rearrangement links TRBV9 to TRBJ2-3; D unclear. The CDR3 length is 15 residues. Trimming stripped 0 bases from V and 5 bases from J, with 13 bases between. Germline V gene lookup returns CDR1 SGDLS and CDR2 YYNGEE. The CDR3 reads CASSVESLYEDTQYF. The CDR3 DNA follows: TGTGCCAGCAGCGTAGAGAGCCTTTATGAAGATACGCAGTATTTT. Full variable domain (outside the CDR3, taken from reference TRBV9 and TRBJ2-3): DSGVTQTPKHLITATGQRVTLRCSPRSGDLSVYWYQQSLDQGLQFLIQYYNGEERAKGNILERFSAQQFPDLHSELNLSSLELGDSALYFCASSVESLYEDTQYFGPGTRLTVL.

The rearrangement uses TRBV9 and TRBJ1-5, with D perhaps TRBD1 (6 bases). This CDR3 has 14 amino acids. V shed 0 bases and J shed 7 bases, with 11 bases lying between them. Germline assignment: CDR1 SGDLS and CDR2 YYNGEE. The CDR3 DNA is TGTGCCAGCAGCGTAGGGGCAGGGGTCCAGCCCCAGCATTTT. It is translated as CASSVGAGVQPQHF.